Listed below are T cell receptor beta chains from one sample, sequenced in a study of HIV-infected children after antiretroviral therapy interruption. TCRdb redid the calling of the 3' RACE reads with MiXCR, one entry per CDR3 protein. The sample consists of approximately 96,000 distinct CDR3 sequences, around 6.9% of them appearing once. This sample comprised CD45RA+ CD4+ T cells from PBMCs, pooled from several time points, obtained from a donor given antiretroviral therapy, either interrupted or continuous. All receptors derive from a pool of human donors with HIV. The CDR3 runs from the conserved cysteine through the conserved F or W. The D gene is left open where the match is weak. Part of the rows lack a size; the others show once, few, many or a class for expanded clones.

d_gene | j_gene | abundance | v_gene | CDR3aa | CDR3nt
TRBD1 | TRBJ1-6 | many | TRBV10-3 | CAISAAGTGRGSPLHF | TGTGCCATCAGCGCTGCCGGGACAGGCAGAGGTTCACCCCTCCACTTT
. | TRBJ1-6 | many | TRBV5-8 | CASSLVFSPLHF | TGTGCCAGCAGCTTGGTCTTTTCACCCCTCCACTTT
TRBD1 | TRBJ1-1 | . | TRBV6-4 | CASRIDRAGAEAFF | TGTGCCAGCAGGATAGACAGGGCGGGGGCTGAAGCTTTCTTT
. | TRBJ1-1 | many | TRBV10-3 | CAISESPGREAFF | TGTGCCATCAGTGAGTCTCCTGGCAGGGAAGCTTTCTTT
. | TRBJ1-2 | many | TRBV29-1 | CSVERDNGYTF | TGCAGCGTCGAGAGGGACAATGGCTACACCTTC
. | TRBJ2-5 | many | TRBV7-2 | CASSLGPRETQYF | TGTGCCAGCAGCTTAGGTCCGAGGGAGACCCAGTACTTC
. | TRBJ1-4 | many | TRBV12-3/TRBV12-4 | CASSLNDAHEKLFF | TGTGCCAGCAGCCTTAACGACGCCCATGAAAAACTGTTTTTT
. | TRBJ1-1 | many | TRBV7-2 | CASSSSKRGGGNTEAFF | TGTGCCAGCAGCTCCTCAAAGCGAGGGGGAGGGAACACTGAAGCTTTCTTT
TRBD1 | TRBJ1-4 | few | TRBV20-1 | CSARRGTGAEKLFF | TGCAGTGCGCGGAGGGGGACAGGGGCTGAAAAACTGTTTTTT
TRBD2 | TRBJ2-1 | many | TRBV14 | CASSQDLAGGSDEQFF | TGTGCCAGCAGCCAGGACCTAGCGGGAGGCTCTGATGAGCAGTTCTTC
TRBD2 | TRBJ2-5 | many | TRBV7-8 | CASSLGRGGEETQYF | TGTGCCAGCAGCTTAGGTCGGGGGGGTGAAGAGACCCAGTACTTC
. | TRBJ1-2 | few | TRBV29-1 | CSVEAGPRPFTF | TGCAGCGTTGAAGCGGGACCGCGACCTTTCACCTTC
. | TRBJ2-7 | . | TRBV14 | CASSQLSSYEQYF | TGTGCCAGCAGCCAGTTGAGCTCCTACGAGCAGTACTTC
. | TRBJ1-2 | few | TRBV6-1 | CASSYRVLGYTF | TGTGCCAGCAGTTACAGGGTCCTCGGCTACACCTTC
. | TRBJ2-3 | few | TRBV12-3/TRBV12-4 | CASSGNGDTQYF | TGTGCCAGCAGCGGGAACGGGGATACGCAGTATTTT
TRBD1 | TRBJ2-1 | many | TRBV24-1 | CATSDPGQGKSNEQFF | TGTGCCACCAGTGATCCGGGACAGGGTAAGAGCAATGAGCAGTTCTTC
. | TRBJ2-3 | . | TRBV5-5 | CASSLGVNFGSPRTDTQYF | TGTGCCAGCAGCTTGGGTGTTAACTTCGGGTCGCCTCGCACAGATACGCAGTATTTT
TRBD1 | TRBJ1-2 | many | TRBV11-2 | CASSFLTGGDYGYTF | TGTGCCAGCAGCTTTCTGACAGGGGGCGACTATGGCTACACCTTC
. | TRBJ1-1 | many | TRBV12-3/TRBV12-4 | CASSFWGFEAFF | TGTGCCAGCAGTTTCTGGGGGTTCGAAGCTTTCTTT
TRBD2 | TRBJ2-1 | . | TRBV19 | CASRSSGGAVYNEQFF | TGTGCCAGTAGAAGTTCCGGGGGGGCAGTCTACAATGAGCAGTTCTTC
TRBD1 | TRBJ1-4 | few | TRBV4-1 | CASRGDRGQEKLFF | TGCGCCAGCAGGGGGGACAGGGGGCAAGAAAAACTGTTTTTT
. | TRBJ2-7 | many | TRBV13 | CASSLSGREQYF | TGTGCCAGCTCTCTCTCAGGGCGGGAACAGTACTTC
. | TRBJ1-6 | many | TRBV18 | CASSLQARTPLHF | TGTGCCAGCTCACTTCAGGCGCGAACACCCCTCCACTTT
. | TRBJ2-1 | . | TRBV12-3/TRBV12-4 | CASSFSNLAHEQFF | TGTGCCAGCAGTTTTTCAAATCTCGCCCATGAGCAGTTCTTC
. | TRBJ1-2 | . | TRBV11-2 | CASSSLQGTYGYTF | TGTGCCAGCAGCTCCCTTCAGGGTACCTATGGCTACACCTTC
. | TRBJ2-1 | many | TRBV29-1 | CSVEGSKSSYNEQFF | TGCAGCGTTGAAGGGAGCAAAAGCTCCTACAATGAGCAGTTCTTC
. | TRBJ2-7 | . | TRBV21-1 | CASSARDSRCSYEQYF | TGTGCCAGCAGCGCACGGGACTCCCGTTGCTCCTACGAGCAGTACTTC
. | TRBJ2-1 | many | TRBV11-1 | CASSLGGDEQFF | TGTGCCAGCAGCTTAGGGGGGGATGAGCAGTTCTTC
. | TRBJ2-1 | . | TRBV20-1 | CSATTGSSSYNEQFF | TGCAGTGCTACTACAGGGTCTAGCTCCTACAATGAGCAGTTCTTC
TRBD2 | TRBJ2-5 | many | TRBV14 | CASSQDFLAGYQETQYF | TGTGCCAGCAGCCAAGATTTCCTAGCGGGGTACCAAGAGACCCAGTACTTC
. | TRBJ1-1 | . | TRBV30 | CAWSLSTEAFF | TGTGCCTGGAGTCTCAGCACTGAAGCTTTCTTT